Below are 11 T cell receptor beta chains sequenced from a single sample in a study of cytomegalovirus exposure and HLA in healthy donors. The repertoire was sequenced with immunoSEQ multiplex PCR; TCRdb's copy has only in-frame clones and lacks some. The sample includes about 98,000 clones, more than 75% seen only once; the top ten take less than 7.5%. Sequenced sample: PBMCs. These receptor sequences come from a man aged 18 to 35 in good health and CMV-seropositive.

V usage is TRBV4-2 and J usage is TRBJ2-6; D is unclear. This CDR3 has 16 residues. Germline-derived CDR1 and CDR2 are LGHNA and YNFKEQ. With 1 base removed from V and 2 bases from J, the gap between germline ends came to 9 bases. The CDR3 loop is CASSQVVKPGANVLTF. CDR3 DNA: TGTGCCAGCAGCCAAGTCGTTAAGCCTGGGGCCAACGTCCTGACTTTC.

This clone was seen just once. The chain carries TRBV7-9 and TRBJ2-5; 11 bases agree with TRBD2. This CDR3 has 17 amino acids. J gave up 5 bases and V 0 bases, and 8 bases lay outside the gene matches. CDR1 is SEHNR, CDR2 FQNEAQ, per germline (reference sequence). The CDR3 region is CASSLASLAGGLETQYF. CDR3 nucleotide sequence: TGTGCCAGCAGCTTAGCGTCTCTAGCGGGAGGTTTGGAGACCCAGTACTTC.

The V call is TRBV7-6, the J call TRBJ1-1; possible D gene TRBD1, 5 bases. CDR3 length: 16 residues. Trimming pared 2 bases from V and 0 bases from J, leaving 13 bases between. Germline lookup yields CDR1 SGHVS and CDR2 FNYEAQ. The CDR3 loop reads CASSLRRSGMNTEAFF. CDR3 nucleotide sequence: TGTGCCAGCAGCTTAAGGCGATCAGGGATGAACACTGAAGCTTTCTTT.

This clone was recorded only once. The chain has TRBV12-5 and TRBJ2-1, with 9 nucleotides matching TRBD1. The trim removed 6 bases at V and 10 bases at J, leaving 10 bases unmatched. This CDR3 comprises 14 residues. Germline assignment: CDR1 LGHNT and CDR2 FRNRAP. The CDR3 protein is CASGLPQGAWEQFF. CDR3 in DNA: TGTGCTAGTGGCTTACCACAGGGGGCATGGGAGCAGTTCTTC.

This chain joins TRBV9 and TRBJ2-5; 9 bases are a match to TRBD2. Germline trimming cut 3 bases from V and 6 bases from J; bases unmatched to any gene: 24. Germline CDR1 reads SGDLS; CDR2 reads YYNGEE. CDR3 length equals 20 residues. CDR3: CASSDPIFGLAGFLGKTQYF. In nucleotides, the CDR3 is TGTGCCAGCAGCGATCCCATCTTTGGTCTAGCGGGGTTCTTAGGGAAGACCCAGTACTTC.

This chain connects TRBV27 to TRBJ2-7; the match to TRBD1 covers 9 bases. The CDR3 contains 14 residues. The V segment lost 7 bases and the J segment 4 bases; nucleotides outside the gene matches: 8. Germline values: CDR1 MNHEY, CDR2 SMNVEV (reference sequence). CDR3 nucleotides: TGTGCCAGCAAAACACCGGGACAGGGTTACGAGCAGTACTTC. Protein product: CASKTPGQGYEQYF.

This clone was seen a few times. The chain links TRBV7-3 to TRBJ2-6; D is unclear. The germline CDR1 and CDR2 sequences are SGHTA and FQGTGA. There are 13 residues in the CDR3. V lost 3 bases, J lost 3 bases, and 3 bases lay in between. The DNA for the CDR3 is TGTGCCAGCAGCTTCTTTGGGGCCAACGTCCTGACTTTC. Its translation: CASSFFGANVLTF.

V and J are TRBV19 and TRBJ2-7, with D possibly TRBD1 on 5 matching bases. Per germline, CDR1 LNHDA and CDR2 SQIVND (reference sequence). The CDR3 length is 13 residues. Trimming took 2 bases from V and 2 from J, leaving 7 bases between them. The CDR3 DNA reads as TGTGCCAGTAGTATAACAGGAACCTACGAGCAGTACTTC. Translating gives CASSITGTYEQYF.

This sequence joins TRBV7-9 and TRBJ2-1; 7 bases align to TRBD2. V trimming: 5 bases; J trimming: 4 bases; junction bases outside the gene matches: 11. The CDR3 contains 16 residues. Germline CDR1 and CDR2: SEHNR and FQNEAQ (reference sequence). Written as DNA, the CDR3 is TGTGCCAGCAGCAAGCTCGGGCGGGGGTTATACAATGAGCAGTTCTTC. Protein: CASSKLGRGLYNEQFF.

V usage is TRBV9 and J usage is TRBJ2-1, with D maybe TRBD1 (6 bases). Trimming left V 3 bases short and J 0 bases short, with 10 bases between. Germline CDR1 is SGDLS and CDR2 is YYNGEE. The CDR3 spans 15 residues. The CDR3 DNA reads as TGTGCCAGCAGCGGGACAGAAGCCTCCTACAATGAGCAGTTCTTC. Its translation: CASSGTEASYNEQFF.

This clone showed up just a few times. This chain uses TRBV7-8 with TRBJ2-7; tentative D call: TRBD2 (6 bases). V shed 1 base and J shed 7 bases, with 17 bases lying between them. CDR3 length: 15 residues. Germline assignment: CDR1 SGHVS and CDR2 FQNEAQ. The CDR3 nucleotides read TGTGCCAGCAGCTTAGGTTCCACTACGGCGGGGGAGCAGTACTTC. Its translation: CASSLGSTTAGEQYF.